This T cell receptor beta chain came from a study of T cell changes during pregnancy in multiple sclerosis. This CDR3 has 17 residues. Germline values: CDR1 KGHSH, CDR2 LQKENI. Trimming removed 2 bases at V and 2 bases at J, with 16 bases between. Only in-frame clones appear in the TCRdb table, and some are missing; sequencing was by immunoSEQ multiplex PCR. The sample yields some 36,000 clones, about nine tenths seen once. The source is a female donor in good health, enrolled as a control in a pregnancy study. The chain is built from TRBV18 and TRBJ1-5; maybe TRBD1 (6 bases). The sample was peripheral blood, taken in the second trimester of pregnancy. CDR3 residues: CASSPTAGGLGNQPQHF. CDR3 sequence (DNA): TGTGCCAGCTCACCAACGGCCGGGGGGCTGGGCAATCAGCCCCAGCATTTT.